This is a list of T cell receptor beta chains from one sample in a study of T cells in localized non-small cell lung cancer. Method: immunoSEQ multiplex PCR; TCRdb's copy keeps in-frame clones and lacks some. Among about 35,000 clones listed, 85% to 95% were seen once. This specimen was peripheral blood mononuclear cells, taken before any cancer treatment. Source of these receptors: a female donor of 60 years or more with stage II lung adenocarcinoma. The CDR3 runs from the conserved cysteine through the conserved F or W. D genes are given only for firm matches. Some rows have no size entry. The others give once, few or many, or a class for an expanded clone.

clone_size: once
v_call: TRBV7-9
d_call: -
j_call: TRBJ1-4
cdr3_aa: CASSLEGGRNEKLFF
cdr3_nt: TGTGCCAGCAGCTTAGAGGGGGGGCGCAATGAAAAACTGTTTTTT

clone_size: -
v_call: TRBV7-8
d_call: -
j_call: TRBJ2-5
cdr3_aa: CASSSLRRAEDQYF
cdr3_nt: TGTGCCAGCAGCTCTTTAAGACGGGCCGAGGACCAGTACTTC

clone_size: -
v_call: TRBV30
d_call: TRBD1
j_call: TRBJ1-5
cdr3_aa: CAWSPTGAQPQHF
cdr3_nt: TGTGCCTGGAGTCCAACAGGGGCTCAGCCCCAGCATTTT

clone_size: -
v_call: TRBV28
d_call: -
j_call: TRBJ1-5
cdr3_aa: CASSLGGTWNQPQHF
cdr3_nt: TGTGCCAGCAGTTTGGGGGGGACCTGGAATCAGCCCCAGCATTTT

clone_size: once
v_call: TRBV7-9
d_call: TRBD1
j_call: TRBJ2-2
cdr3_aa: CASSFGQGAGELFF
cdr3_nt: TGTGCCAGCAGCTTCGGACAGGGGGCAGGGGAGCTGTTTTTT

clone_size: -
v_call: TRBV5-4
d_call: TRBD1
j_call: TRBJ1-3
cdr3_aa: CASSFTGGSGNTIYF
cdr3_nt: TGTGCCAGCAGCTTTACAGGGGGCTCTGGAAACACCATATATTTT

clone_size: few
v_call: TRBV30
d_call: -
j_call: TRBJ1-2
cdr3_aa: CAWRPNYGYTF
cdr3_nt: TGTGCCTGGAGGCCTAACTATGGCTACACCTTC

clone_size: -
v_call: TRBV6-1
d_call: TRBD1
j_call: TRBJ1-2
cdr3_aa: CASSAGQAGNYGYTF
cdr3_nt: TGTGCCAGCAGTGCGGGACAGGCGGGGAACTATGGCTACACCTTC

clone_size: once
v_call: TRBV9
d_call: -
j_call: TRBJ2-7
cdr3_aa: CASSVGGESSYEQYF
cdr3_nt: TGTGCCAGCAGCGTAGGAGGGGAGTCCTCCTACGAGCAGTACTTC

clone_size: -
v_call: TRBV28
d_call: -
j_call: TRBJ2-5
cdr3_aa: CASSLFRGETQYF
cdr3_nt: TGTGCCAGCAGTTTATTCAGAGGGGAGACCCAGTACTTC

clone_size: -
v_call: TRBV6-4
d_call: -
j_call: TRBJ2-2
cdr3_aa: CASSVANTGELFF
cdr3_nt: TGTGCCAGCAGTGTAGCCAATACCGGGGAGCTGTTTTTT

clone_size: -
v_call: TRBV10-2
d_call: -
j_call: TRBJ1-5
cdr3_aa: CASRRTVDQPQHF
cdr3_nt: TGCGCCAGCAGAAGGACAGTTGATCAGCCCCAGCATTTT

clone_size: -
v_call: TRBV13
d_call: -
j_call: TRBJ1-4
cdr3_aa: CASSLDRVSKLFF
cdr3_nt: TGTGCCAGCAGCTTAGATCGCGTCTCGAAACTGTTTTTT

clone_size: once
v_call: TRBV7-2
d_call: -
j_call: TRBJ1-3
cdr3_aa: CASSLTGFSGNTIYF
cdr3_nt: TGTGCCAGCAGCTTGACAGGTTTCTCTGGAAACACCATATATTTT

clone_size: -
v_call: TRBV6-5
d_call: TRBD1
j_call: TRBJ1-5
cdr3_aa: CASNQRGQGNQPQHF
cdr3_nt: TGTGCCAGCAACCAAAGAGGACAGGGAAATCAGCCCCAGCATTTT

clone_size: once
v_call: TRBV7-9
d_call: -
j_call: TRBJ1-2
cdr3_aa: CASSLNRFYGYTF
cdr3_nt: TGTGCCAGCAGCTTAAACAGGTTTTATGGCTACACCTTC

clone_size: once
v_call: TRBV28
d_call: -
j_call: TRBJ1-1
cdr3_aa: CASSLVGENTEAFF
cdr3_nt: TGTGCCAGCAGTTTAGTTGGAGAGAACACTGAAGCTTTCTTT

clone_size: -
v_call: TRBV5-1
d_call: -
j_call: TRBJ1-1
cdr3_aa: CASSPGKAVGTEAFF
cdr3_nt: TGCGCCAGCAGCCCTGGGAAGGCGGTAGGGACTGAAGCTTTCTTT

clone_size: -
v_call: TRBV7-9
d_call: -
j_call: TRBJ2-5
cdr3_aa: CASTSDSGSKYF
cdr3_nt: TGTGCCAGCACCTCAGACAGTGGTTCTAAGTACTTC

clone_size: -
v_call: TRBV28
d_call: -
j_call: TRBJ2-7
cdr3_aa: CASSLTYEQYF
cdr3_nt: TGTGCCAGCAGTTTAACCTACGAGCAGTACTTC

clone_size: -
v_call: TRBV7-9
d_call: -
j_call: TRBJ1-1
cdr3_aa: CASSRLTVEAFF
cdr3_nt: TGTGCCAGCAGCCGCCTGACGGTTGAAGCTTTCTTT

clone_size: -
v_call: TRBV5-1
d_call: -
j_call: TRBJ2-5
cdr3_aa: CASSSLGETQYF
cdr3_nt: TGCGCCAGCAGCTCACTAGGGGAGACCCAGTACTTC

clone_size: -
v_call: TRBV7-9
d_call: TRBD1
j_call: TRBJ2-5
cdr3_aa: CASSSPGQSQETQYF
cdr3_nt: TGTGCCAGCAGCTCACCGGGACAGAGCCAAGAGACCCAGTACTTC

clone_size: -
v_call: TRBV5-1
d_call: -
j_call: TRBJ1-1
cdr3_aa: CASSFGSLNTEAFF
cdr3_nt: TGCGCCAGCAGCTTCGGGAGTTTGAACACTGAAGCTTTCTTT

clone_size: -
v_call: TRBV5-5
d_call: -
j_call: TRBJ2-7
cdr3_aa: CASRYEGGSYEQYF
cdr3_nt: TGTGCCAGCAGATACGAAGGGGGGTCCTACGAGCAGTACTTC

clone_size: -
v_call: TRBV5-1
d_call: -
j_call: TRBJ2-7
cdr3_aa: CASSLAFQGTPFFHEQYF
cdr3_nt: TGCGCCAGCAGCTTGGCCTTCCAAGGGACGCCCTTTTTTCACGAGCAGTACTTC

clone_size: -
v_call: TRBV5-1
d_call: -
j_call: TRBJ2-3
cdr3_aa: CASSLESASSQYF
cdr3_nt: TGCGCCAGCAGCTTGGAGTCAGCTTCATCGCAGTATTTT

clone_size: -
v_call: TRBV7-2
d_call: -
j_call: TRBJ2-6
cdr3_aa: CASSLGGLISGANVLTF
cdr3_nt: TGTGCCAGCAGCTTAGGGGGACTGATCTCTGGGGCCAACGTCCTGACTTTC

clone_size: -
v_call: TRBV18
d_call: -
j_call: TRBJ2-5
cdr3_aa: CASSPGYQETQYF
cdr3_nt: TGTGCCAGCTCACCAGGGTACCAAGAGACCCAGTACTTC

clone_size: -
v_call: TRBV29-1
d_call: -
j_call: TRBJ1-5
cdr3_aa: CSPSGGVGQNQPQHF
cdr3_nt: TGCAGCCCCTCGGGGGGGGTGGGTCAAAATCAGCCCCAGCATTTT

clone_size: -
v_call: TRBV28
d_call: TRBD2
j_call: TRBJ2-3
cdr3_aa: CASSQSGREADTQYF
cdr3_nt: TGTGCCAGCAGTCAGAGCGGGCGGGAGGCAGATACGCAGTATTTT

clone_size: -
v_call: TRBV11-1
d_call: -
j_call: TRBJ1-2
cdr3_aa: CASSSAVSSNYGYTF
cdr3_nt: TGTGCCAGCAGCTCCGCAGTATCTTCTAACTATGGCTACACCTTC

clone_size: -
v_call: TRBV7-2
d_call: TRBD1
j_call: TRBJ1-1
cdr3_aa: CASGQVSNTEAFF
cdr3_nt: TGTGCCAGCGGACAGGTATCGAACACTGAAGCTTTCTTT

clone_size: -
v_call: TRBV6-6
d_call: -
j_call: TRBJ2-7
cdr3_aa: CASSYQGTGDYEQYF
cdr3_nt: TGTGCCAGCAGTTACCAAGGGACTGGAGATTACGAGCAGTACTTC

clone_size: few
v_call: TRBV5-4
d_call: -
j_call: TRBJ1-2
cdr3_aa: CASSLGGRRTNYGYTF
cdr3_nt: TGTGCCAGCAGCTTGGGGGGGCGTCGCACTAACTATGGCTACACCTTC

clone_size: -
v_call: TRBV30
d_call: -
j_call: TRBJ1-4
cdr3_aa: CAWSNLPGPGEKLFF
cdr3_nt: TGTGCCTGGAGTAACCTTCCGGGCCCGGGGGAAAAACTGTTTTTT

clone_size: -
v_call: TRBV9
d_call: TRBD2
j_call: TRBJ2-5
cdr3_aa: CASARAAGGETQYF
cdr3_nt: TGTGCCAGCGCCAGGGCGGCCGGGGGGGAGACCCAGTACTTC

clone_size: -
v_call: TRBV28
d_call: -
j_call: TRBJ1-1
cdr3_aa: CASSSGITEAFF
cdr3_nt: TGTGCCAGCAGTTCAGGGATCACTGAAGCTTTCTTT

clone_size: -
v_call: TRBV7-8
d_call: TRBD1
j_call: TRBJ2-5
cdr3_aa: CASRSGQGGGETQYF
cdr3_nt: TGTGCCAGCAGATCAGGACAGGGTGGAGGGGAGACCCAGTACTTC

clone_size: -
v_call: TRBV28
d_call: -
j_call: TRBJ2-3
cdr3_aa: CASRDPLTDTQYF
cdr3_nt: TGTGCCAGCCGGGACCCCTTGACAGATACGCAGTATTTT

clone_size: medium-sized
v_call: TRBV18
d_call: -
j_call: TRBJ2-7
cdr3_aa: CASSPGVGSYEQYF
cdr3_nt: TGTGCCAGCTCACCAGGGGTCGGCTCCTACGAGCAGTACTTC

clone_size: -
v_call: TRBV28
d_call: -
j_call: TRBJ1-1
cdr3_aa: CASSFRNKLIAFF
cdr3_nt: TGTGCCAGCAGTTTCAGGAATAAACTGATAGCTTTCTTT